The clone carrying this TCR beta chain showed up just a few times. The CDR3 is 14 residues long. Germline-derived CDR1 and CDR2 are SEHNR and FQNEAQ (reference sequence). Trimming cost V 6 bases and J 0 bases, with 9 bases left between them. The record originates from a study of cytomegalovirus exposure and HLA in healthy donors. Primers for the PCR totalled 60 Vbeta and 13 Jbeta. Libraries were prepared by immunoSEQ multiplex PCR; TCRdb keeps only in-frame clonotypes and omits some of them. The sample lists 150,000 or so clones, over 60% occurring once. This clonotype was sampled from a male donor in good health and CMV-seronegative. This rearrangement joins TRBV7-9 to TRBJ1-3, with a tentative D call TRBD1 (5 bases). The sequenced sample consisted of PBMCs. The CDR3: CASSTDISGNTIYF. The CDR3 coding sequence is TGTGCCAGCAGTACGGACATCTCTGGAAACACCATATATTTT.